These 4 T cell receptor beta chains share one sample of origin, sequenced in a study of T cells in Graves' hyperthyroidism and ophthalmopathy. TCR beta CDR3 regions were amplified from RNA transcripts. In the first-round RT-PCR of the TCR CDR3, the HTBI primer set was used. From the multiplex PCR reads, TCRdb called clonotypes with MiXCR, one entry per CDR3 protein. Seen here are approximately 700,000 distinct CDR3 sequences, roughly 15% observed once, and the top ten hold around 7.7%. Input material: blood. The receptors here all came from a man younger than 30 with Graves' hyperthyroidism.

This clonotype was detected ten times or more. The rearrangement uses TRBV29-1 and TRBJ2-3; 11 bases are shared with TRBD2. CDR3 size: 13 residues. From germline, CDR1 is SQVTM and CDR2 ANQGSEA. The ends lost 6 bases at V and 4 bases at J; junction bases unmatched: 3. CDR3 nucleotides: TGCAGCGTCGGGACTAGCGGAGCAGATACGCAGTATTTT. This sequence encodes CSVGTSGADTQYF.

This clonotype was counted a few times. The chain couples TRBV10-3 to TRBJ2-5; D is unclear. Trimming shortened V by 3 bases and J by 5 bases, and 16 bases separated the two germline ends. Germline V gives CDR1 ENHRY, CDR2 SYGVKD. The CDR3 has 15 residues. Here the CDR3 DNA reads TGTGCCATCAGTGATTCGAGTGGGCTCTGGGAGACCCAGTACTTC. Translated, it gives CAISDSSGLWETQYF.

This clonotype was counted only a few times. The chain couples TRBV4-2 to TRBJ1-1; D ambiguous. The CDR3 covers 16 residues. The germline CDR1 and CDR2 sequences are LGHNA and YNFKEQ. V dropped 0 bases and J dropped 0 bases, with 11 bases sitting between them. CDR3 DNA sequence: TGTGCCAGCAGCCAAGATTTCGGGAATATGAACACTGAAGCTTTCTTT. Translated: CASSQDFGNMNTEAFF.

With respect to this clonotype: This may stem from a read error, because a much larger clone lies one nucleotide away. The chain combines TRBV28 with TRBJ1-1; D is ambiguous. Germline-derived CDR1 and CDR2 are MDHEN and SYDVKM. This CDR3 spans 14 amino acids. In DNA form, the CDR3 reads TGTGCCAGCAGTTTCTCCGTACAGAACACTGAAGCTCTCTTT. It encodes CASSFSVQNTEALF.